What follows is one T cell receptor (beta chain) and its context. Antigen: not known. The CDR3 contains 16 residues. Germline lookup yields CDR1 LGHNA and CDR2 YNFKEQ. Trimming removed 1 base from V and 7 bases from J; junction bases left unmatched: 8. Sequence data for DNA of cultured CD4+ T cells were generated by the Oncomine TCR Beta short-read assay. TCRdb reprocessed the PCR reads with MiXCR, giving one entry per CDR3 protein. The sample yields some 15,000 distinct CDR3 sequences, about a fifth seen once. The data derive from a study of vaccination and CD4 T cells after COVID-19. Study-wide context: Vaccinees got either two BNT162b2 doses or two mRNA-1273 doses.

Stated treatment: approximately 11-day PBMC culture with coronavirus spike peptide pools or control peptides (ViraFEST assay). This sequence originates from a human donor who received a COVID-19 vaccine. Here the sequenced sample was CD4+ T cells from blood, cultured in vitro, taken before SARS-CoV-2 vaccination. This sequence joins TRBV4-2 and TRBJ2-1; 9 positions agree with TRBD2. CDR3 residues: CASSQGGGGARNEQFF. In DNA form, the CDR3 reads TGTGCCAGCAGCCAAGGGGGCGGGGGGGCAAGAAATGAGCAGTTCTTC.